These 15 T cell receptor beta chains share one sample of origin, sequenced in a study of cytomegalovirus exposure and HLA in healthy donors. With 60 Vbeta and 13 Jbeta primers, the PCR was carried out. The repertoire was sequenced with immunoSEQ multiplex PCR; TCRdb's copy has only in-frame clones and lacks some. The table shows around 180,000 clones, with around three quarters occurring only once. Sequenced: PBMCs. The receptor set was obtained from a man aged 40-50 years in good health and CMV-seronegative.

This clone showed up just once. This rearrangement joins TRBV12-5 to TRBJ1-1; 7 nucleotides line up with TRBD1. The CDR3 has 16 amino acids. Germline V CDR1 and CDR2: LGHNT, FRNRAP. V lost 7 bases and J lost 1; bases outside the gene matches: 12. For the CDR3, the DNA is TGTGCTAGTGACCTCGACTGGGACAGTTGGAACACTGAAGCTTTCTTT. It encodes CASDLDWDSWNTEAFF. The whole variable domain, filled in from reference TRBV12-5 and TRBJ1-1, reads DARVTQTPRHKVTEMGQEVTMRCQPILGHNTVFWYRQTMMQGLELLAYFRNRAPLDDSGMPKDRFSAEMPDATLATLKIQPSEPRDSAVYFCASDLDWDSWNTEAFFGQGTRLTVV.

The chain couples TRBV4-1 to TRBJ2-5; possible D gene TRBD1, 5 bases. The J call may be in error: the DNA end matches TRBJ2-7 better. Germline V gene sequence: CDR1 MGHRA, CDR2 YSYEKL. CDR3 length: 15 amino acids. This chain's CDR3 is CASSQGSSRTYEQYF. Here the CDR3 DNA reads TGCGCCAGCAGCCAAGGCAGCAGCAGGACATACGAGCAGTACTTC.

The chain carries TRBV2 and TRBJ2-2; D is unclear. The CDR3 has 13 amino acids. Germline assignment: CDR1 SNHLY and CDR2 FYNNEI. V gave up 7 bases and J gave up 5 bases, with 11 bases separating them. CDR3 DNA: TGTGCCAGCAATGGTGACGGGACCGGGGAGCTGTTTTTT. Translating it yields CASNGDGTGELFF.

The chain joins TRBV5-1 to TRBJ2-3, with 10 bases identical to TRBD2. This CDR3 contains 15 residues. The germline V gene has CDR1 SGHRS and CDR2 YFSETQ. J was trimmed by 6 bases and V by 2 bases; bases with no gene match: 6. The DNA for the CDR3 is TGCGCCAGCAGCTTAAGCGGGGGGGCCGGTGATACGCAGTATTTT. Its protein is CASSLSGGAGDTQYF.

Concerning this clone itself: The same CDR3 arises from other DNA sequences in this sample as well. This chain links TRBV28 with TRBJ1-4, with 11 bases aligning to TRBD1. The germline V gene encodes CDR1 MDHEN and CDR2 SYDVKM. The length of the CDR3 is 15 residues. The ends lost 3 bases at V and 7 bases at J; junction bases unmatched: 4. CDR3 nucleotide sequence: TGTGCCAGCAGTTTTCTGGGGACAGGGGGTGAAAAACTGTTTTTT. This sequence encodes CASSFLGTGGEKLFF.

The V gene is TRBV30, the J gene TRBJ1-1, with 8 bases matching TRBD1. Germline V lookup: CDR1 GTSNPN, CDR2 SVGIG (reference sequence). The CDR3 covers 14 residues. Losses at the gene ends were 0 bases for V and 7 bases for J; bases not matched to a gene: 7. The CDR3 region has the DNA TGTGCCTGGAGTGTGGGACAGGTACAAAATGAAGCTTTCTTT. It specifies CAWSVGQVQNEAFF.

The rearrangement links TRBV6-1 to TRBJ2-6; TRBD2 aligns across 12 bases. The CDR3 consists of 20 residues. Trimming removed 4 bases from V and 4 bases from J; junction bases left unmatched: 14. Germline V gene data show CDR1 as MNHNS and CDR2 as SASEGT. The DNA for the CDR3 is TGTGCCAGCAGTGCCCCTAGCGGGGGGGCTGTTAAGGGCGGGGCCAACGTCCTGACTTTC. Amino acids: CASSAPSGGAVKGGANVLTF.

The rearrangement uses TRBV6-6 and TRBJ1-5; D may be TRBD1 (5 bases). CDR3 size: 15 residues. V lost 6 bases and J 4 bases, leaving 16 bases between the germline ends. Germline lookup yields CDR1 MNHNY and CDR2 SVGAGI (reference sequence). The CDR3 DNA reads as TGTGCCAGCAGGGGGCAGACAACGCCTAATCAGCCCCAGCATTTT. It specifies CASRGQTTPNQPQHF.

The CDR3 bases are TGTGCCAGCTCACAGACGGCAGGGGGCCGTTTGCCCGCTGGAAACACCATATATTTT. Protein: CASSQTAGGRLPAGNTIYF. This chain connects TRBV18 to TRBJ1-3; the match to TRBD1 covers 8 bases. The CDR3 spans 19 residues. Germline values: CDR1 KGHSH, CDR2 LQKENI. Germline trimming cut 4 bases from V and 2 bases from J; bases unmatched to any gene: 16.

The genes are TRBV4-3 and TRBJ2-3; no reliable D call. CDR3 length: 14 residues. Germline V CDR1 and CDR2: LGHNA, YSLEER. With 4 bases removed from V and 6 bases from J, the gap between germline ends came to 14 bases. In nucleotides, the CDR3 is TGCGCCAGCAGCCCTTCGAGGAGTTGGGATACGCAGTATTTT. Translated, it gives CASSPSRSWDTQYF.

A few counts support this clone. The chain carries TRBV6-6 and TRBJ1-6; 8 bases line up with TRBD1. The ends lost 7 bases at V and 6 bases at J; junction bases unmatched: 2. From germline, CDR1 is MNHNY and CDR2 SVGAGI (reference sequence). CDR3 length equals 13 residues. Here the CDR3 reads CASITGGNSPLHF. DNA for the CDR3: TGTGCCAGCATTACAGGGGGTAATTCACCCCTCCACTTT.

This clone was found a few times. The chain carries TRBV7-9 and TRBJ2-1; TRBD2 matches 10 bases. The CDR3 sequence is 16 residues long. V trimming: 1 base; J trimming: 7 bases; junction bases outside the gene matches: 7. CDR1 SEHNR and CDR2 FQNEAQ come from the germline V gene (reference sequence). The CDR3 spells CASSLVAGGFRNEQFF. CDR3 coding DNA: TGTGCCAGCAGCTTAGTAGCGGGAGGATTCCGGAATGAGCAGTTCTTC. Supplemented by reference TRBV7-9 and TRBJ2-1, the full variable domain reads DTGVSQNPRHKITKRGQNVTFRCDPISEHNRLYWYRQTLGQGPEFLTYFQNEAQLEKSRLLSDRFSAERPKGSFSTLEIQRTEQGDSAMYLCASSLVAGGFRNEQFFGPGTRLTVL.

This chain's CDR3 is CASSMEGGDEQYF. CDR3 coding DNA: TGTGCCAGTAGTATGGAAGGCGGCGACGAGCAGTACTTC. The chain links TRBV19 to TRBJ2-7, with no clear D. Germline assignment: CDR1 LNHDA and CDR2 SQIVND (reference sequence). Trimming stripped 3 bases from V and 5 bases from J, with 11 bases between. The CDR3 has 13 residues.

CDR3 residues: CASSQDEGAGELFF. The CDR3 region has the DNA TGCGCCAGCAGCCAAGATGAGGGTGCCGGGGAGCTGTTTTTT. The chain is built from TRBV4-3 and TRBJ2-2, with a weak D call TRBD2 (5 bases). The germline V gene encodes CDR1 LGHNA and CDR2 YSLEER. The V and J ends lost 0 bases and 6 bases respectively, with 8 bases between them. The CDR3 totals 14 residues.

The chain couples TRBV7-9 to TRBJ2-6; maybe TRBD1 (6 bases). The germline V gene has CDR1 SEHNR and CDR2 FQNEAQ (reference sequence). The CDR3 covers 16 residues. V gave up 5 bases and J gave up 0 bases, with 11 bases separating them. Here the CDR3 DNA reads TGTGCCAGCAGCCCAAGGACAGCCTCTGGGGCCAACGTCCTGACTTTC. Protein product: CASSPRTASGANVLTF.